This TCR beta chain was recorded in a study of control samples from healthy donors and cancer patients. After removal of 10 bases from V and 2 bases from J, the junction contained 7 bases not matched to a gene. There are 13 residues in the CDR3. CDR1 is MDHEN and CDR2 is SYDVKM in the germline V gene. Repertoires were generated with immunoSEQ multiplex PCR, while TCRdb's copy carries only in-frame clones and drops some. The table has about 140,000 clones, approximately 91% seen once; the top ten hold roughly 10%. The origin of this receptor is a woman aged 30 to 39 in good health. The chain uses TRBV28 and TRBJ2-7; 8 bases agree with TRBD1. What was sequenced was blood. The CDR3 reads CATLDRATYEQYF. The CDR3 nucleotides are TGTGCCACCTTGGACAGGGCCACCTACGAGCAGTACTTC.